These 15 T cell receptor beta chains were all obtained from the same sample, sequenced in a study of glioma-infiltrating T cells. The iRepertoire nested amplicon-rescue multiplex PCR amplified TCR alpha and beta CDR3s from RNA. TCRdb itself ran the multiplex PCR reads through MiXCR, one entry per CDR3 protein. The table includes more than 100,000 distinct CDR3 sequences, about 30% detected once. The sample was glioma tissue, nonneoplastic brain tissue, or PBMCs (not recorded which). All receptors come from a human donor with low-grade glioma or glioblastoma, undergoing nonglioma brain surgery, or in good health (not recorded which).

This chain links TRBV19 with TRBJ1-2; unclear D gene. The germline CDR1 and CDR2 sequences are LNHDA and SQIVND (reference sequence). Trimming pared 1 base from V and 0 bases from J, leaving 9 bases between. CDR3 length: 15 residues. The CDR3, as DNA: TGTGCCAGTAGTATAGCCGGCAGATCTAACTATGGCTACACCTTC. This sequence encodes CASSIAGRSNYGYTF.

The CDR3 is CASSDGSPGTGELFF. In nucleotides, the CDR3 is TGTGCCAGCAGTGACGGATCTCCTGGGACCGGGGAGCTGTTTTTT. This chain connects TRBV6-1 to TRBJ2-2; no definite D call. Germline V gives CDR1 MNHNS, CDR2 SASEGT. This CDR3 has 15 amino acids. V was shortened by 3 bases and J by 5 bases, with 13 bases between the two germline ends.

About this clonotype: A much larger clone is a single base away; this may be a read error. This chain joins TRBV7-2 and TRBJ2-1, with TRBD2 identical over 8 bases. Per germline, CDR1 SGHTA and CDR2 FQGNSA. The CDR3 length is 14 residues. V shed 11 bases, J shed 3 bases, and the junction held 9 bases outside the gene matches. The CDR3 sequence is CAYQPGGGYNEQFF. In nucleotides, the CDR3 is TGTGCCTACCAACCGGGGGGGGGCTACAATGAGCAGTTCTTC.

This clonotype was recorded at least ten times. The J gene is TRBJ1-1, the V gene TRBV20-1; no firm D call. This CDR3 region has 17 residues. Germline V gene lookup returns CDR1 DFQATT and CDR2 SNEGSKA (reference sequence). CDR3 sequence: CSYPERMVGVMNTEAFF. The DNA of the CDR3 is TGCTCATACCCCGAACGGATGGTCGGAGTCATGAACACTGAAGCTTTCTTT.

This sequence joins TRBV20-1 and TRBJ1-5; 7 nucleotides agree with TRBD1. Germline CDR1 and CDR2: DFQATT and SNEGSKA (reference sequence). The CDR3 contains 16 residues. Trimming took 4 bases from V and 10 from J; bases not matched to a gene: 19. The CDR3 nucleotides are TGCAGTGCTACAAACCTCAGGACGAAGGGGGCGCGACCCCAGCATTTT. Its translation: CSATNLRTKGARPQHF.

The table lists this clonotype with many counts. CDR3 nucleotides: TGTGCCAGCAGCCCTACAGGAGCTAGCTCCTACGAGCAGTACTTC. This codes for CASSPTGASSYEQYF. The chain is built from TRBV7-2 and TRBJ2-7; possibly TRBD1 for D (5 bases). Trimming took 5 bases from V and 0 from J, leaving 14 bases between them. The germline gives CDR1 SGHTA, CDR2 FQGNSA. This CDR3 comprises 15 residues.

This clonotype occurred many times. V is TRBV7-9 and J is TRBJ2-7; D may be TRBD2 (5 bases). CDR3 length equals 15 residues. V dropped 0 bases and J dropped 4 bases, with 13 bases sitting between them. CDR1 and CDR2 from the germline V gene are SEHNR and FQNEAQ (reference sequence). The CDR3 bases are TGTGCCAGCAGCTTAGCTGAGGGCAGAAAGTACGAGCAGTACTTC. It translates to CASSLAEGRKYEQYF.

CDR3 DNA: TGTGCCAGCAGTACCGGGACTAACCAAGAGACCCAGTACTTC. The encoded protein is CASSTGTNQETQYF. The V gene is TRBV12-3 or TRBV12-4, the J gene TRBJ2-5; TRBD2 matches at 7 bases. The CDR3 is 14 residues long. With V trimmed by 5 bases and J by 0 bases, 3 bases remained unmatched.

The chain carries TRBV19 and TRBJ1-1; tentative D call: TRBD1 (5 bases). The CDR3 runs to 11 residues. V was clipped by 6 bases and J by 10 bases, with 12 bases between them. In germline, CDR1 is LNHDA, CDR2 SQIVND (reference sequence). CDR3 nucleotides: TGTGCCAGTAGCCAGGGTGGCGCAGCTTTCTTT. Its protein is CASSQGGAAFF.

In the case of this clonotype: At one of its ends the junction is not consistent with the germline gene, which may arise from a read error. The CDR3 coding sequence is TGTGCCGGCAGTCACTCGACAGCAAAGGAGACCCAGTACTTC. Its protein is CAGSHSTAKETQYF. The J gene is TRBJ2-5, the V gene TRBV6-6, with D possibly TRBD1 on 5 matching bases. The CDR3 is 14 residues long. The germline V gene has CDR1 MNHNY and CDR2 SVGAGI (reference sequence).

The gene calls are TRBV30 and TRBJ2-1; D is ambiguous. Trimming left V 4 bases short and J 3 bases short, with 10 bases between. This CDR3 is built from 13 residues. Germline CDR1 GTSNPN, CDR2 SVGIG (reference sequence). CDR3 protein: CAWKMDYYNEQFF. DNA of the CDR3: TGTGCCTGGAAGATGGATTACTACAATGAGCAGTTCTTC.

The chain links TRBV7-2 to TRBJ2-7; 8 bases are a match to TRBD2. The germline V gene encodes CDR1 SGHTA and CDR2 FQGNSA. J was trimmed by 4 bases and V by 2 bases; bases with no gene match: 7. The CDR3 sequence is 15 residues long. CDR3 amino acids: CASSLSGGRFYEQYF. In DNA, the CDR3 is TGTGCCAGCAGCTTAAGCGGGGGCCGATTTTACGAGCAGTACTTC.

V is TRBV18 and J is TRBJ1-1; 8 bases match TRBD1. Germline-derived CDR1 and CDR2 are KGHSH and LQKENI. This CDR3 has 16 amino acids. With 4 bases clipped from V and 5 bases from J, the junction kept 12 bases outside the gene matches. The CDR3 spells CASSQEGRGRGTEAFF. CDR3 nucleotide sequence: TGTGCCAGCTCACAGGAAGGCAGGGGGCGCGGAACTGAAGCTTTCTTT.

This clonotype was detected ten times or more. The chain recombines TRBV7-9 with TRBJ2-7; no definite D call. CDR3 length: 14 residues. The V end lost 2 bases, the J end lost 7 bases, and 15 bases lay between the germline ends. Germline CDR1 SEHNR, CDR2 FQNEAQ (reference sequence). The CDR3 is CASSLSGPVREQYF. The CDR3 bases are TGTGCCAGCAGCTTATCCGGGCCGGTCAGGGAGCAGTACTTC.

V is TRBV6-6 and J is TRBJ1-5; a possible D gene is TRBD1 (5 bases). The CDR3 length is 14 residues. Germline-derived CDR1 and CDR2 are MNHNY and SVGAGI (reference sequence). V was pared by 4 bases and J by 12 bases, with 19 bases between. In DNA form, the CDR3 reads TGTGCCAGCAGTTCCGATGGGGGAAATCATCTCCAGCATTTT. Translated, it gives CASSSDGGNHLQHF.